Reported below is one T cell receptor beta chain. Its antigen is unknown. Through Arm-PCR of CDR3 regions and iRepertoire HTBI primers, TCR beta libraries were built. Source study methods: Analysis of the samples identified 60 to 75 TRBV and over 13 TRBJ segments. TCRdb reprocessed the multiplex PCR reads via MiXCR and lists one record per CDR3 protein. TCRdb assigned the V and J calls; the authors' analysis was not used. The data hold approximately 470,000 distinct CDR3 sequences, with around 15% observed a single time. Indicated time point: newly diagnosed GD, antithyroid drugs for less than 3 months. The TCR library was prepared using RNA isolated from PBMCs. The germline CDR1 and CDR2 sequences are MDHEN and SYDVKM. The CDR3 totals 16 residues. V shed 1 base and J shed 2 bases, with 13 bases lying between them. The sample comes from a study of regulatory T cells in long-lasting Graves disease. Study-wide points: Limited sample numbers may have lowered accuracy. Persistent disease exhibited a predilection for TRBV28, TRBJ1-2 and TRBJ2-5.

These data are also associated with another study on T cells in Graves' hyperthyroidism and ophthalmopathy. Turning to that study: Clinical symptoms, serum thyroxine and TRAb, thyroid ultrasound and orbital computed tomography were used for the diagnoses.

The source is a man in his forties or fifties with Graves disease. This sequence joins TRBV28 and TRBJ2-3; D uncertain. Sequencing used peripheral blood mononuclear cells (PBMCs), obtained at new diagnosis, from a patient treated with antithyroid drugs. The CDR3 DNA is TGTGCCAGCAGTTTATTCAAGTTGGAGCCCACAGATACGCAGTATTTT. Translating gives CASSLFKLEPTDTQYF. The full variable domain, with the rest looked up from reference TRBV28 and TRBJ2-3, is DVKVTQSSRYLVKRTGEKVFLECVQDMDHENMFWYRQDPGLGLRLIYFSYDVKMKEKGDIPEGYSVSREKKERFSLILESASTNQTSMYLCASSLFKLEPTDTQYFGPGTRLTVL.